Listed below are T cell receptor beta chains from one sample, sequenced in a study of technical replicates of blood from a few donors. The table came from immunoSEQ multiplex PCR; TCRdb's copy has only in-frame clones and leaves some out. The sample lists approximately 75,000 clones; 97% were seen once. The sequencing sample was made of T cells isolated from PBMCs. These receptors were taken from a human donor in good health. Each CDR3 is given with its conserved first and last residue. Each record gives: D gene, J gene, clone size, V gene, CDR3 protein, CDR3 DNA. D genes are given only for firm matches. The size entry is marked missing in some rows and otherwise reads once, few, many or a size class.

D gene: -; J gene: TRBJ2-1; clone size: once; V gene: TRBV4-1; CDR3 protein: CASSLGGAPAYNEQFF; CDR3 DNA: TGCGCCAGCAGCCTTGGTGGGGCACCCGCCTACAATGAGCAGTTCTTC
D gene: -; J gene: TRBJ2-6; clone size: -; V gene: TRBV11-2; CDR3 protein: CASSRTAGSGANVLTF; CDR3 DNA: TGTGCCAGCAGCCGGACAGCCGGCTCTGGGGCCAACGTCCTGACTTTC
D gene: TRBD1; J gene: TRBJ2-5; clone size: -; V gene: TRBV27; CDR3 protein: CASSQRQGRMETQYF; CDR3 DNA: TGTGCCAGCAGTCAACGACAGGGTAGGATGGAGACCCAGTACTTC
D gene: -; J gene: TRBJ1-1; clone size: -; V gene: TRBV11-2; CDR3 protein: CASSLDLGAGAFF; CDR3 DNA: TGTGCCAGCAGCTTAGATTTGGGAGCGGGGGCTTTCTTT
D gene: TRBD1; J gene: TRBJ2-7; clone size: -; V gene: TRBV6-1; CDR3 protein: CASRVNPGQGEQYF; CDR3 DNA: TGTGCCAGCAGAGTTAATCCGGGACAGGGGGAGCAGTACTTC
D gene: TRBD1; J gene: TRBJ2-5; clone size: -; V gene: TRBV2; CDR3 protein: CASSGQGTQYF; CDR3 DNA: TGTGCCAGCAGTGGACAGGGCACCCAGTACTTC
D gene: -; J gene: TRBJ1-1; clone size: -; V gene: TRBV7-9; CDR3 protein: CASNFGEGEAFF; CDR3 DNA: TGTGCCAGCAACTTCGGGGAGGGCGAAGCTTTCTTT
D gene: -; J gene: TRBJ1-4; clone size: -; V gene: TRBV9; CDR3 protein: CASSSGTRGEKLFF; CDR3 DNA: TGTGCCAGCAGCTCCGGGACAAGAGGTGAAAAACTGTTTTTT
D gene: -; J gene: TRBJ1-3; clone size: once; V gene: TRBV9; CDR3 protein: CASSDPSSSSGNTIYF; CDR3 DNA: TGTGCCAGCAGCGACCCATCCTCGAGCTCTGGAAACACCATATATTTT
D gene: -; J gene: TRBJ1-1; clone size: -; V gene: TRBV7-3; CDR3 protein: CASSPTANTEAFF; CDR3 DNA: TGTGCCAGCAGCCCGACAGCTAACACTGAAGCTTTCTTT
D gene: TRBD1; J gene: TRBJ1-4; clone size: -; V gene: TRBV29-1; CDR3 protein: CSVEAWDRAGKLFF; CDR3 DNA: TGCAGCGTTGAAGCGTGGGACAGGGCTGGAAAACTGTTTTTT
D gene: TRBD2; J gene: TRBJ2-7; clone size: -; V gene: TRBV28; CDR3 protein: CASSLEASGSWEQYF; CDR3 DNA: TGTGCCAGCAGTTTGGAGGCTAGCGGCTCGTGGGAGCAGTACTTC
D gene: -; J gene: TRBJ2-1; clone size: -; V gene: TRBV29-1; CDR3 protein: CSVEWGRIHNEQFF; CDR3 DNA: TGCAGCGTTGAATGGGGGAGGATTCACAATGAGCAGTTCTTC
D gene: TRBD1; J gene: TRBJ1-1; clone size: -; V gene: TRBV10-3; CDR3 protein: CAISRDSTEAFF; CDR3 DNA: TGTGCCATCAGTCGGGACAGCACTGAAGCTTTCTTT
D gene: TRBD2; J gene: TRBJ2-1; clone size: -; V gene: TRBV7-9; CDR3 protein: CASSIYGLAGDGEQFF; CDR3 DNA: TGTGCCAGCAGCATTTACGGACTAGCGGGAGACGGTGAGCAGTTCTTC
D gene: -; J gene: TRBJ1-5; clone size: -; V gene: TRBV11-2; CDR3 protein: CASSLGFTGLSNQPQHF; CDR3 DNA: TGTGCCAGCAGCTTAGGATTCACGGGACTCTCAAATCAGCCCCAGCATTTT
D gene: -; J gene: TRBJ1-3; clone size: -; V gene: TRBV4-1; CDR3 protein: CASSQDSGGRNTIYF; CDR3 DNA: TGCGCCAGCAGCCAAGATTCTGGGGGCAGAAACACCATATATTTT
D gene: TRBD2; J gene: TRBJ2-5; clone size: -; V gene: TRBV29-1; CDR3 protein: CSVDGVTGGSYQETQYF; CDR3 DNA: TGCAGCGTTGATGGGGTGACCGGGGGGTCGTACCAAGAGACCCAGTACTTC
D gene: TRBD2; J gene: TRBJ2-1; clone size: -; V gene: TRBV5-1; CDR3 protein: CASSTGLADNEQFF; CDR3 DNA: TGCGCCAGCAGCACCGGACTAGCGGACAATGAGCAGTTCTTC
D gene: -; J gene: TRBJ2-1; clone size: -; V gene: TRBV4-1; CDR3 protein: CASSQDGANEQFF; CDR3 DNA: TGCGCCAGCAGCCAAGACGGAGCCAATGAGCAGTTCTTC
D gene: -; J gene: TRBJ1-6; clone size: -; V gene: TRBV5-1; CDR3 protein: CASSFEKNNSPLHF; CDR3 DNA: TGCGCCAGCAGCTTCGAGAAAAATAATTCACCCCTCCACTTT
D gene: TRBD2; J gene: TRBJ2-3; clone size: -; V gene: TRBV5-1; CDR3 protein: CASSSTGTSRSDTQYF; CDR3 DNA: TGCGCCAGCAGCTCAACCGGGACTAGTCGTTCAGATACGCAGTATTTT
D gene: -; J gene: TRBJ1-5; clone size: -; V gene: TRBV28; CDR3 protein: CASTLLSGGQLGNQPQHF; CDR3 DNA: TGTGCCAGCACCCTCCTATCGGGGGGCCAGTTGGGCAATCAGCCCCAGCATTTT
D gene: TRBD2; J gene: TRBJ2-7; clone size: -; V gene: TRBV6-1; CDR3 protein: CASSAGLAAIYEQYF; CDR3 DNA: TGTGCCAGCAGTGCGGGACTAGCGGCAATCTACGAGCAGTACTTC
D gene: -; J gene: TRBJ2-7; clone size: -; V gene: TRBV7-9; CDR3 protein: CASFSGTKYEQYF; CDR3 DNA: TGTGCCAGTTTTTCCGGGACAAAATACGAGCAGTACTTC
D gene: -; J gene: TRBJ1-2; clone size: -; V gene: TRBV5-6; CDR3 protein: CASSMTRVDGYTF; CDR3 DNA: TGTGCCAGCAGCATGACCCGGGTGGATGGCTACACCTTC
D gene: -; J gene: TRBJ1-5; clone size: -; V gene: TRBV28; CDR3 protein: CASQAEGPGNQPQHF; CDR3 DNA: TGTGCCAGCCAGGCCGAGGGCCCGGGCAATCAGCCCCAGCATTTT
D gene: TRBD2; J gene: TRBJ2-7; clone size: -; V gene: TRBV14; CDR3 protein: CASSLLTSETYEQYF; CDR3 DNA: TGTGCCAGCAGCCTCTTGACTAGCGAGACCTACGAGCAGTACTTC
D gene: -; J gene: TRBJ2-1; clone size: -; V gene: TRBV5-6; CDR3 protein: CASSPLYGEQFF; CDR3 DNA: TGTGCCAGCAGCCCCCTTTACGGTGAGCAGTTCTTC
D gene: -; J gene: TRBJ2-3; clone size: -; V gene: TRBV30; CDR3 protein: CAWSVGQNTDTQYF; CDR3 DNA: TGTGCCTGGAGTGTGGGACAAAACACAGATACGCAGTATTTT
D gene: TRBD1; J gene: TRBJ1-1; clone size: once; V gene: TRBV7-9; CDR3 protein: CASSLGGTDAFF; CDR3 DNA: TGTGCCAGCAGCTTAGGGGGGACAGACGCTTTCTTT
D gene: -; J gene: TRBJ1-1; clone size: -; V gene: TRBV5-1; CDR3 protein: CASSLVVGAGDTEAFF; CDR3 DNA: TGCGCCAGCAGCTTGGTGGTGGGGGCGGGGGACACTGAAGCTTTCTTT
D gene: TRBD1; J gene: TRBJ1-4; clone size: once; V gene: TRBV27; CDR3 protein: CASSPGTGVMGEKLFF; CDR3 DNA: TGTGCCAGCAGTCCTGGGACAGGGGTTATGGGGGAAAAACTGTTTTTT
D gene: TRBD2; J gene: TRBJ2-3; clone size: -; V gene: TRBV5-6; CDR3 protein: CASSWYPSGGDTDTQYF; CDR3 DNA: TGTGCCAGCAGCTGGTACCCTAGCGGGGGGGACACAGATACGCAGTATTTT